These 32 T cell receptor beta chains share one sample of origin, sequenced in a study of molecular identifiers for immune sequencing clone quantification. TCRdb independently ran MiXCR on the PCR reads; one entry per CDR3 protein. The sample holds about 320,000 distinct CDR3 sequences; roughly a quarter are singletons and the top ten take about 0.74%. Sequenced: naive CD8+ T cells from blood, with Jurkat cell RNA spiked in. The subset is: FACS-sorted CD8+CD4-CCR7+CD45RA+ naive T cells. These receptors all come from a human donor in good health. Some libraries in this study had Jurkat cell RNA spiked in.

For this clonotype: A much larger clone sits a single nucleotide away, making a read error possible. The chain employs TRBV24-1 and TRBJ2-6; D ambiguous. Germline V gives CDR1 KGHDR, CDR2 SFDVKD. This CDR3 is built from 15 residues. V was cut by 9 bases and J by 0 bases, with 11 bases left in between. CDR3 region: CATGRGFSGANVLTF. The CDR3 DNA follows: TGTGCCACCGGTAGAGGATTCTCTGGGGCCAACGTCCTGACTTTC.

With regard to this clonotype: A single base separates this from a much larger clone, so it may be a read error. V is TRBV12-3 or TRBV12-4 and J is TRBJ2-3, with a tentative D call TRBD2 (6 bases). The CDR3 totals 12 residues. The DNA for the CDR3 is TGTACCAGCAGTTCATCTAGCGAGACGCAGTATTTT. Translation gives CTSSSSSETQYF.

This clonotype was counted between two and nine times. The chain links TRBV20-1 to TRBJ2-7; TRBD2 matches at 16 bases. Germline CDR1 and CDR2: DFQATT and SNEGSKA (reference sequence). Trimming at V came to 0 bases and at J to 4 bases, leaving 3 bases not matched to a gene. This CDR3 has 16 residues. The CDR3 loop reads CSAREGTSGRAYEQYF. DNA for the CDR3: TGCAGTGCTAGAGAAGGGACTAGCGGGAGGGCGTACGAGCAGTACTTC.

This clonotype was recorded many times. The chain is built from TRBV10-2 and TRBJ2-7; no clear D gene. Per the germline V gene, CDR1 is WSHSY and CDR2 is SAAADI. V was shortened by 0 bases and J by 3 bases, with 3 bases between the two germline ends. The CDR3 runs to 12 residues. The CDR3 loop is CASSESGYEQYF. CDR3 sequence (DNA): TGCGCCAGCAGTGAGTCCGGCTACGAGCAGTACTTC.

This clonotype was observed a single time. The CDR3 is CASSQEVLEGLSYEQYF. The CDR3 coding sequence is TGCGCCAGCAGCCAAGAGGTATTGGAGGGACTCTCCTACGAGCAGTACTTC. V gene TRBV4-3 combines with J gene TRBJ2-7; the D gene is possibly TRBD2 (6 bases). The CDR3 consists of 17 residues. Germline V gene lookup returns CDR1 LGHNA and CDR2 YSLEER. Trimming took 0 bases from V and 0 from J, leaving 15 bases between them.

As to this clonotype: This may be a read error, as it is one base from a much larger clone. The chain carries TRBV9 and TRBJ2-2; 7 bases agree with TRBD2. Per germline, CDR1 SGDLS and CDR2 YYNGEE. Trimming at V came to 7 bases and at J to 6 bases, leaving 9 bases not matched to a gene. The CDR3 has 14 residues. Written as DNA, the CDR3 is TGTGCCAGCGCCGGGGAGGGGATCCCCGGGGAGCTGTTTTTT. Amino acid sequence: CASAGEGIPGELFF.

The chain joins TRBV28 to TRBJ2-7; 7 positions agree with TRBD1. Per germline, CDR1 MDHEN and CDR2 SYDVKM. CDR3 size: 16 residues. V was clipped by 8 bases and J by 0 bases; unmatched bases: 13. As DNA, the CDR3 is TGTGCCAGCTTGACAAAGGTCCAGGGGGTCTCCTACGAGCAGTACTTC. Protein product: CASLTKVQGVSYEQYF.

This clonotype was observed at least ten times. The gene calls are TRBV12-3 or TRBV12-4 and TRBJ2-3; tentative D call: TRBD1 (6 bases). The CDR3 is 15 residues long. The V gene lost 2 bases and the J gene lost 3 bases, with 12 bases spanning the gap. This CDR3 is CASSLTGLVTDTQYF. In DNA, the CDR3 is TGTGCCAGCAGTTTAACAGGGTTGGTTACAGATACGCAGTATTTT.

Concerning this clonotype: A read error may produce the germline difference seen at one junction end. CDR3 sequence: CARRSGRPAEQSF. The CDR3 bases are TGCGCCAGGCGCTCGGGACGGCCCGCCGAGCAGTCCTTC. The chain combines TRBV5-1 with TRBJ2-7, with D possibly called TRBD1 or TRBD2 (5 bases each). The V gene's germline CDR1 is SGHRS and CDR2 YFSETQ. The CDR3 consists of 13 residues. Filled out from reference TRBV5-1 and TRBJ2-7, the complete variable domain reads KAGVTQTPRYLIKTRGQQVTLSCSPISGHRSVSWYQQTPGQGLQFLFEYFSETQRNKGNFPGRFSGRQFSNSRSEMNVSTLELGDSALYLCARRSGRPAEQSFGPGTRLTVT.

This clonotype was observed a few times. As DNA, the CDR3 is TGCGCCAGCAGCCAAGAGCGCGGAACCAGCTACAATGAGCAGTTCTTC. As protein: CASSQERGTSYNEQFF. V usage is TRBV4-3 and J usage is TRBJ2-1; the D is unclear. This CDR3 has 16 amino acids. The germline V gene has CDR1 LGHNA and CDR2 YSLEER. V was shortened by 0 bases and J by 3 bases, with 12 bases between the two germline ends.

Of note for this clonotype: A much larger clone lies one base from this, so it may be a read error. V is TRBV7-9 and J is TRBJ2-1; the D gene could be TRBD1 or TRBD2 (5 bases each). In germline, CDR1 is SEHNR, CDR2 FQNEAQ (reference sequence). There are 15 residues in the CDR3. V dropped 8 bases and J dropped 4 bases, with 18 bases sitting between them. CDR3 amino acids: CASAEIQGGYNEQFF. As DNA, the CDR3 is TGTGCCAGCGCCGAAATTCAGGGCGGGTACAATGAGCAGTTCTTC.

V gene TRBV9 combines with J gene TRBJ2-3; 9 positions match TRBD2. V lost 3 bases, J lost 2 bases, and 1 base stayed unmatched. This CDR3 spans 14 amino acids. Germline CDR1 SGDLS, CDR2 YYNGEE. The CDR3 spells CASSGTSDTDTQYF. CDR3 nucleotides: TGTGCCAGCAGCGGGACTAGCGACACAGATACGCAGTATTTT.

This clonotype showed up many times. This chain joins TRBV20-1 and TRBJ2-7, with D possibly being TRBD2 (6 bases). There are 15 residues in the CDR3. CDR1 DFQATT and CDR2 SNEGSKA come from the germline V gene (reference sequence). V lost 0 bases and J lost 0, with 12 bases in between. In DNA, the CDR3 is TGCAGTGCTAGAGACCCCACGACTAGCTCCTACGAGCAGTACTTC. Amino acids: CSARDPTTSSYEQYF.

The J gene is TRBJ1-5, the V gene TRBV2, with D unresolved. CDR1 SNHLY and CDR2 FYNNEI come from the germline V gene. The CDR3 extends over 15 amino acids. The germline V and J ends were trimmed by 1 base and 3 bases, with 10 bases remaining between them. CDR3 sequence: CASSEEGPNNQPQHF. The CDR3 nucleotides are TGTGCCAGCAGTGAAGAGGGCCCCAACAATCAGCCCCAGCATTTT.

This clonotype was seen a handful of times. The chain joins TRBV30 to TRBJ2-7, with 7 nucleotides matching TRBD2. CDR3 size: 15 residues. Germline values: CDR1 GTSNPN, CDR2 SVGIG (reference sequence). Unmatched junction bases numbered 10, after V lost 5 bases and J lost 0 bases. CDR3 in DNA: TGTGCCTGGCAACCCCCAGCGGGAAACTCCTACGAGCAGTACTTC. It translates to CAWQPPAGNSYEQYF.

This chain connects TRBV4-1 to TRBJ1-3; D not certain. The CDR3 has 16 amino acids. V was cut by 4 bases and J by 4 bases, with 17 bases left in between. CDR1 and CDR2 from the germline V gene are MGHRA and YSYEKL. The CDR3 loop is CASSLVTSELGNTIYF. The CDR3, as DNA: TGCGCCAGCAGCCTCGTAACCTCGGAATTAGGAAACACCATATATTTT.

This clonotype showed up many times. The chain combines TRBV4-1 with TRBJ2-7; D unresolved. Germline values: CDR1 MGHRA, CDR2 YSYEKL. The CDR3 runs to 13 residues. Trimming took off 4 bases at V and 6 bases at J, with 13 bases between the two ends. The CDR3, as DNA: TGCGCCAGCAGCCTGGCTAGTTTGGGCGAGCAGTACTTC. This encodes CASSLASLGEQYF.

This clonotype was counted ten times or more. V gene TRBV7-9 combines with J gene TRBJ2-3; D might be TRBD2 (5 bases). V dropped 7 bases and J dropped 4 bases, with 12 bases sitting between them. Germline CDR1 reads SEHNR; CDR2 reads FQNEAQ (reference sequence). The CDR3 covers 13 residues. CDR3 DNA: TGTGCCAGCACCACTAGGTCGGCAGATACGCAGTATTTT. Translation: CASTTRSADTQYF. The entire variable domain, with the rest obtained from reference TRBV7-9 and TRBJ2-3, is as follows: DTGVSQNPRHKITKRGQNVTFRCDPISEHNRLYWYRQTLGQGPEFLTYFQNEAQLEKSRLLSDRFSAERPKGSFSTLEIQRTEQGDSAMYLCASTTRSADTQYFGPGTRLTVL.

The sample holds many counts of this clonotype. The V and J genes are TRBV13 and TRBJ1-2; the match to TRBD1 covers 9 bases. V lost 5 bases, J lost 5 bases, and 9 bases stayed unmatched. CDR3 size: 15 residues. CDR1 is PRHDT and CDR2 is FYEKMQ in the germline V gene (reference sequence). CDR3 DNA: TGTGCCAGCAGCGAGGGACAGGGCCTTGTTTATGGCTACACCTTC. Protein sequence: CASSEGQGLVYGYTF.

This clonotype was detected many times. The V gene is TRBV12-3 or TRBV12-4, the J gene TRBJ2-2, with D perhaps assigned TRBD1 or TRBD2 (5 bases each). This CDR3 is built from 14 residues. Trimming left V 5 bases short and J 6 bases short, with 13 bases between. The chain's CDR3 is CASSGDLGPGELFF. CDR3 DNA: TGTGCCAGCAGTGGGGACCTAGGACCCGGGGAGCTGTTTTTT.

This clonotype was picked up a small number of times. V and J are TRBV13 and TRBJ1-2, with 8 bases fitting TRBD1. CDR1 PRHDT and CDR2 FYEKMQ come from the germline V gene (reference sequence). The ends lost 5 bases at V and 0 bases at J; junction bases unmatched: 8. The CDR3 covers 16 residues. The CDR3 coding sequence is TGTGCCAGCAGCCCCCGAGACAGGGGCACTAACTATGGCTACACCTTC. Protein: CASSPRDRGTNYGYTF.

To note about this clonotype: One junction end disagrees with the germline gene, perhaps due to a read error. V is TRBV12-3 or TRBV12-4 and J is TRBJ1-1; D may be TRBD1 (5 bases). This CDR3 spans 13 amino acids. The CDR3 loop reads CASTWGGAAEASF. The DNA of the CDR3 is TGTGCCAGCACCTGGGGAGGGGCGGCCGAAGCTTCCTTT.

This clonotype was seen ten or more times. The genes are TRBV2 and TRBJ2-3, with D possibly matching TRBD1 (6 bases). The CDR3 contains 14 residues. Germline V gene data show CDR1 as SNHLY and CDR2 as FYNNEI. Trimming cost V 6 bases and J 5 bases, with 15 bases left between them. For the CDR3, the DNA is TGTGCCAGCAGCCGAACAGGGATCAGAGATACGCAGTATTTT. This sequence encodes CASSRTGIRDTQYF. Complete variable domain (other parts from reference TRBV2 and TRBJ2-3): EPEVTQTPSHQVTQMGQEVILRCVPISNHLYFYWYRQILGQKVEFLVSFYNNEISEKSEIFDDQFSVERPDGSNFTLKIRSTKLEDSAMYFCASSRTGIRDTQYFGPGTRLTVL.

CDR3 in DNA: TGCGCCAGCAGCCAAGAAGACGGATTAAACCAAGAGACCCAGTACTTC. Translated: CASSQEDGLNQETQYF. The rearrangement links TRBV4-1 to TRBJ2-5; D is undetermined. CDR1 is MGHRA, CDR2 YSYEKL, per germline. The CDR3 consists of 16 residues. The V gene lost 0 bases and the J gene lost 0 bases, with 11 bases spanning the gap.

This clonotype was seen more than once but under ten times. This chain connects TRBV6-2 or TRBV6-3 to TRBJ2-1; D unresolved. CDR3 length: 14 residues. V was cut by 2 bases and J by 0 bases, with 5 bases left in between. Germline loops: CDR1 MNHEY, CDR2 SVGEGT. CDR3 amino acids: CASSYPSSYNEQFF. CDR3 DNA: TGTGCCAGCAGTTACCCGAGCTCCTACAATGAGCAGTTCTTC.

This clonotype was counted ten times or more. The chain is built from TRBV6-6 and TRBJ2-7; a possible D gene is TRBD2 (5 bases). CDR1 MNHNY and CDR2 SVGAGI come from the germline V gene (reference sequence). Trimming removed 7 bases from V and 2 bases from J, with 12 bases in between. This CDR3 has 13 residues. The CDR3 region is CASTLGLAYEQYF. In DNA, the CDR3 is TGTGCCAGCACCCTAGGACTGGCCTACGAGCAGTACTTC.

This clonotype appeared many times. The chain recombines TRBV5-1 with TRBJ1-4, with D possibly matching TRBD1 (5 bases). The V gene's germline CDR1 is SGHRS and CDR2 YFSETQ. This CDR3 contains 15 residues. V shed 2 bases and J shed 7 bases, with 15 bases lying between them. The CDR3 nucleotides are TGCGCCAGCAGCTTAAGGACCGACCAGGGTGAAAAACTGTTTTTT. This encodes CASSLRTDQGEKLFF.

The CDR3 DNA sequence: TGCGCCAGCAGCCAAGATTGGGCACGGGTTGGGTTAACCTACGAGCAGTACTTC. Translation gives CASSQDWARVGLTYEQYF. The chain links TRBV4-3 to TRBJ2-7, with D unclear. V dropped 0 bases and J dropped 2 bases, with 20 bases sitting between them. CDR3 size: 18 residues. Germline CDR1 is LGHNA and CDR2 is YSLEER.

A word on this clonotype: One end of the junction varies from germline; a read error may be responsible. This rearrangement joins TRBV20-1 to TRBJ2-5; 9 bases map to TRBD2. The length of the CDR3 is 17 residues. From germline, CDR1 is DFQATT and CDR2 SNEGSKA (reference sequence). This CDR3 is CSARGLAGNPQWETQYF. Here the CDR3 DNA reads TGCAGTGCCAGAGGCCTAGCGGGGAACCCCCAGTGGGAGACCCAGTACTTC.

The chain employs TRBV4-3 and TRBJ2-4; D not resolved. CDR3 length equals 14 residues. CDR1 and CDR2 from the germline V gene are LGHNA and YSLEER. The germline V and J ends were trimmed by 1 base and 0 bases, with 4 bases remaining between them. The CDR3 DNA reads TGCGCCAGCAGCCAAGGGGTAGCCAAAAACATTCAGTACTTC. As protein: CASSQGVAKNIQYF.

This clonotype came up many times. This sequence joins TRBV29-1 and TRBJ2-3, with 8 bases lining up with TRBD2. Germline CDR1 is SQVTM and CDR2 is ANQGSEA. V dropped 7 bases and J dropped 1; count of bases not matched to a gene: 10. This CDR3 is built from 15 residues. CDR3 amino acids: CSANLPGGGTDTQYF. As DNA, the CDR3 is TGCAGCGCAAACCTTCCCGGGGGGGGCACAGATACGCAGTATTTT.

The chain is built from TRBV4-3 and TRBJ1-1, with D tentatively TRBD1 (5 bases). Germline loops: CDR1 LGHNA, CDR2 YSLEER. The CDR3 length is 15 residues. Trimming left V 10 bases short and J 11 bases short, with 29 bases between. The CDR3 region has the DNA TGCGCCAACCGCCAAGATAGGATTGGCGCAAGGGACGCTTTCTTT. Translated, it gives CANRQDRIGARDAFF.